The T cell receptor (beta chain) described here comes from a study of CD4 T cell repertoires in COVID-19. Only in-frame clones appear in the TCRdb table, and some are missing; sequencing was by immunoSEQ multiplex PCR. The table shows around 25,000 clones, with nearly 95% occurring only once. General study results and limits: Sharing of several most expanded SARS-CoV-2-reactive clonotypes across memory subsets suggested intraclonal diversification. Between about 6 and 28% of SARS-CoV-2 clonotypes also appeared in SARS-CoV and/or HKU1 spike cultures.

These memory T cells were uncultured and sequenced directly after ex vivo isolation. In germline, CDR1 is MNHNS, CDR2 SASEGT. The germline V and J ends were trimmed by 8 bases and 14 bases, with 22 bases remaining between them. CDR3 length equals 13 residues. For this clone: The target antigen is unknown.

This material consisted of circulating follicular helper CD4+ T cells (cTfh) from blood, taken before the COVID-19 pandemic. The receptor comes from a human donor who had COVID-19. The chain combines TRBV6-1 with TRBJ1-5; tentatively, D is TRBD1 (5 bases). The CDR3 here is CASRGGEEPLKHF. DNA for the CDR3: TGTGCCAGCCGGGGGGGGGAAGAGCCCCTTAAGCATTTT.